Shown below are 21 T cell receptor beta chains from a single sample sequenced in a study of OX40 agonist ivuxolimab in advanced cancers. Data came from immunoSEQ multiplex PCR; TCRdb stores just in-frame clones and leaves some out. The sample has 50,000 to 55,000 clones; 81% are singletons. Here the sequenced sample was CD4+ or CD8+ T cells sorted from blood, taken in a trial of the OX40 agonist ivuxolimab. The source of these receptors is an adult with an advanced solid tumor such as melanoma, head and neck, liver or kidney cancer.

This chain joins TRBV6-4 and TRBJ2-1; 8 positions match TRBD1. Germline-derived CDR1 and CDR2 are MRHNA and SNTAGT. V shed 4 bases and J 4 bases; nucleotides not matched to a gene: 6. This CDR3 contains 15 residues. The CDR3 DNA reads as TGTGCCAGCAGTGCAGGACAGGGACAGTACAATGAGCAGTTCTTC. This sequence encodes CASSAGQGQYNEQFF.

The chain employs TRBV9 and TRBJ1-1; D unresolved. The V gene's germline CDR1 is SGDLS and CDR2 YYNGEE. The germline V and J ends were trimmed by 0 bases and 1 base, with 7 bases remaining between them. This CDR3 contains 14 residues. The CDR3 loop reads CASSVGHRNTEAFF. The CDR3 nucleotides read TGTGCCAGCAGCGTAGGGCACCGGAACACTGAAGCTTTCTTT.

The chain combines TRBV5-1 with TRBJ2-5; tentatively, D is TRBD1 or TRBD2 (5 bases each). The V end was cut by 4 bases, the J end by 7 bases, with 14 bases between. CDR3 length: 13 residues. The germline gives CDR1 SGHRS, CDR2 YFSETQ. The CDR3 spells CASSRDGDGTQYF. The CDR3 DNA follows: TGCGCCAGCAGCAGGGACGGAGACGGGACCCAGTACTTC.

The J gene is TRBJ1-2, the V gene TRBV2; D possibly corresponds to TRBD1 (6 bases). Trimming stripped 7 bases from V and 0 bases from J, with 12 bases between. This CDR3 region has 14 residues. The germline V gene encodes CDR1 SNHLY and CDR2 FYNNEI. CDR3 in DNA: TGTGCCAGCAAAAGGGGGTCTCCTAACTATGGCTACACCTTC. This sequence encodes CASKRGSPNYGYTF.

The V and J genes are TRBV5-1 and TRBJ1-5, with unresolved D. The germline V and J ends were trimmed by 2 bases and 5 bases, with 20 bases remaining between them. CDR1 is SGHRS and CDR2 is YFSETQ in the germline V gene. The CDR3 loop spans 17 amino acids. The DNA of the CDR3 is TGCGCCAGCAGCTTAGCCCCCCTTGAGATGGGGTATCAGCCCCAGCATTTT. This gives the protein CASSLAPLEMGYQPQHF. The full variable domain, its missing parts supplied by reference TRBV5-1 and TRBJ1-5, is KAGVTQTPRYLIKTRGQQVTLSCSPISGHRSVSWYQQTPGQGLQFLFEYFSETQRNKGNFPGRFSGRQFSNSRSEMNVSTLELGDSALYLCASSLAPLEMGYQPQHFGDGTRLSIL.

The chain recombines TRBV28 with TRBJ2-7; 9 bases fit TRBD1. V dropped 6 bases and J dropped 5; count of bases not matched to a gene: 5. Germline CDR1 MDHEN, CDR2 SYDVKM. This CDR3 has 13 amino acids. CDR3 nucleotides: TGTGCCAGCAGGGGGACAGGGTTCAACGAGCAGTACTTC. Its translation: CASRGTGFNEQYF.

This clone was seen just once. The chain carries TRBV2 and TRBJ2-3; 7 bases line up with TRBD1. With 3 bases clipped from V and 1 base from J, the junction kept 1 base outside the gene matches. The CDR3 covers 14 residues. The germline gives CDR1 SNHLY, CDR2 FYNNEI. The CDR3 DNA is TGTGCCAGCAGTGATACAGGGGGCACAGATACGCAGTATTTT. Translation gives CASSDTGGTDTQYF.

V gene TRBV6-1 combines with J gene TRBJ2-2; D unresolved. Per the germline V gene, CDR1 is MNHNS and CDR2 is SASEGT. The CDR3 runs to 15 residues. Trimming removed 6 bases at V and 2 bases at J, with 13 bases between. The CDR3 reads CASSPRPPNTGELFF. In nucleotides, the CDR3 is TGTGCCAGCAGCCCGCGACCGCCAAACACCGGGGAGCTGTTTTTT.

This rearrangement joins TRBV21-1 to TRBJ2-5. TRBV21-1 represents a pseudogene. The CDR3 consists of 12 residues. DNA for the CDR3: TGTGCCAGCAGCAAAGCGTGGGAGACCCAGTACTTC. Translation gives CASSKAWETQYF.

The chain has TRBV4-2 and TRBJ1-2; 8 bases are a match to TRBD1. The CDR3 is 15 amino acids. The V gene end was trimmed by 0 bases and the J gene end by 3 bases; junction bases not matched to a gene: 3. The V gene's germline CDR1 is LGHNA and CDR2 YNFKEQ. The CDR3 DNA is TGTGCCAGCAGCCAAGATGGGACAGGCGACTATGGCTACACCTTC. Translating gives CASSQDGTGDYGYTF.

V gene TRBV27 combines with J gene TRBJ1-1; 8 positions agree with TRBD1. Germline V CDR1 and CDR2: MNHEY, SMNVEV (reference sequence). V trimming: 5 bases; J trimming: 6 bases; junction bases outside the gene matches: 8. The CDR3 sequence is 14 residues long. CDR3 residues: CASSTYRGSAEAFF. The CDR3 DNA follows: TGTGCCAGCAGTACGTACAGGGGGAGCGCTGAAGCTTTCTTT.

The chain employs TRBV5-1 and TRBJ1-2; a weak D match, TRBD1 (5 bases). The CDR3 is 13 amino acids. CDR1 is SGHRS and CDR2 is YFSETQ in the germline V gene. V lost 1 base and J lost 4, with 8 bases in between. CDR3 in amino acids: CASSLTDSYGYTF. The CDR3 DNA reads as TGCGCCAGCAGCTTGACCGACAGCTATGGCTACACCTTC.

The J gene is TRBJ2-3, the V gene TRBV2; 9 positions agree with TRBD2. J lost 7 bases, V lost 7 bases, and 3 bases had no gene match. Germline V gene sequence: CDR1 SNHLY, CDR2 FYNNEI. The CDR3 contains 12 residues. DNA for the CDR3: TGTGCCAGCAATGGACTAGCGAATACGCAGTATTTT. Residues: CASNGLANTQYF.

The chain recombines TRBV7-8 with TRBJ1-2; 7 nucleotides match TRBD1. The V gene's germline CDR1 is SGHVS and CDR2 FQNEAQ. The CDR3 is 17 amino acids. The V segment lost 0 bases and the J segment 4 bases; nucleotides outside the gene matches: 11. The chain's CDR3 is CASSLAIEGALTYGYTF. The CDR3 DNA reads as TGTGCCAGCAGCTTAGCAATAGAGGGGGCCCTAACCTATGGCTACACCTTC.

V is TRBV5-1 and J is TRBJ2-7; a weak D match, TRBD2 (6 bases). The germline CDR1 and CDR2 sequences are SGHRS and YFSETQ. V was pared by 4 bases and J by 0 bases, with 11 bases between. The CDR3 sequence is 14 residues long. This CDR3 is CASSQDGSSYEQYF. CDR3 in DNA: TGCGCCAGCAGCCAGGACGGGAGCTCCTACGAGCAGTACTTC.

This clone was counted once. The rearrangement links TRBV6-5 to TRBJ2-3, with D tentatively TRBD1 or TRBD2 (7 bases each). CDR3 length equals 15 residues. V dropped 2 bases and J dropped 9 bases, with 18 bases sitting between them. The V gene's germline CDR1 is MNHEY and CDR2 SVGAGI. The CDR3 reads CASSYGRGQVETQYF. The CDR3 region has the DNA TGTGCCAGCAGTTACGGGAGGGGGCAAGTGGAAACGCAGTATTTT.

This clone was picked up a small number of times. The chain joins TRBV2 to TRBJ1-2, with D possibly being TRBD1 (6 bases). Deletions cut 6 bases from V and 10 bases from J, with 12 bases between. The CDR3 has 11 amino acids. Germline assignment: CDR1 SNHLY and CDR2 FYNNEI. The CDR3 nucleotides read TGTGCCAGCAGACGACAGGCTGACTACACCTTC. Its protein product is CASRRQADYTF.

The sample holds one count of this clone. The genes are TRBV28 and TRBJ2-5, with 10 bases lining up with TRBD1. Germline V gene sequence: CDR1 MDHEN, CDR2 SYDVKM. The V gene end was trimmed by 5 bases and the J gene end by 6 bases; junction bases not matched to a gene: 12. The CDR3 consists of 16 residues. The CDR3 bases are TGTGCCAGCAGTCCCCTTACGACAGGGGGCTTGAAGACCCAGTACTTC. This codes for CASSPLTTGGLKTQYF.

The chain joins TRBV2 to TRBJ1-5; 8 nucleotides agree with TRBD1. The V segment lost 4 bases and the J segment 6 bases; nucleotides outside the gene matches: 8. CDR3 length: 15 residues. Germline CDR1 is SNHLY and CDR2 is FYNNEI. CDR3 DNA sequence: TGTGCCAGCAGTGGCTCCCAGGGGGCTGGTCAGCCCCAGCATTTT. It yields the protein CASSGSQGAGQPQHF.

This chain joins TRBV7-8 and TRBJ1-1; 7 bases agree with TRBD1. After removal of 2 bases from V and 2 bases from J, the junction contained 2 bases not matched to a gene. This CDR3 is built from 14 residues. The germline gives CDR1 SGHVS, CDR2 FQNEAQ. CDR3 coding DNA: TGTGCCAGCAGCTTAAACAGGGGAAACACTGAAGCTTTCTTT. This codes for CASSLNRGNTEAFF.

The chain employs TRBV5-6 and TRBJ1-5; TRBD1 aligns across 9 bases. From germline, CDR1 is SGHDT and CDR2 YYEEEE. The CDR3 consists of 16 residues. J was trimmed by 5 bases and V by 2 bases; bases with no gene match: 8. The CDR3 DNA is TGTGCCAGCAGCTTTAAGGGGACAGGGAGGGATCAGCCCCAGCATTTT. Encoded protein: CASSFKGTGRDQPQHF.